This paragraph covers one TCR beta chain sequence. Its antigen remains unknown. This sample was included in a study of cytomegalovirus exposure and HLA in healthy donors. Findings of the study overall: There were several of the most significant clusters that appeared linked to common viral pathogens in a later analysis. In a later analysis, HLA-associated TCR beta chains were more clonally expanded than equally common others.

This CDR3 has 17 amino acids. The study ran its PCR with 60 Vbeta and 13 Jbeta primers. Libraries were prepared by immunoSEQ multiplex PCR; TCRdb keeps only in-frame clonotypes and omits some of them. The table includes roughly 120,000 clones, 78% detected once. The sample taken for sequencing was PBMCs. The chain is built from TRBV21-1 and TRBJ1-6; TRBD1, the D gene given by the table, was not confirmed from the DNA. TRBV21-1 is assigned pseudogene status. The clonotype originates from a woman younger than 45 in good health and CMV-seropositive. CDR3 in amino acids: CARPWGSKRGWNSPLHF. The CDR3, as DNA: TGTGCCAGACCTTGGGGCAGTAAAAGAGGATGGAATTCACCCCTCCACTTT.